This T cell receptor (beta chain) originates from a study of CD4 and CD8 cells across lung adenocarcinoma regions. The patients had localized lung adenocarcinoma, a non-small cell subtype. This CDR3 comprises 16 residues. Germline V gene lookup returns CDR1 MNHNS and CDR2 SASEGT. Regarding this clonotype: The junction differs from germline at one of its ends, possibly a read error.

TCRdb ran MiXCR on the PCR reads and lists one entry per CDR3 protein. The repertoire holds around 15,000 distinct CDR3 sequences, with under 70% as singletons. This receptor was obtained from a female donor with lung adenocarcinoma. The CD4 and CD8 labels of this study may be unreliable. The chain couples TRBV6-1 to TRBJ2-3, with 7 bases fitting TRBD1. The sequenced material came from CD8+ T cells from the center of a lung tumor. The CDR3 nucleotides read TGTGCGAGCAGTCCTAGGGGGCTGCGAACCACAGATACGCAGTATTTT. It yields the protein CASSPRGLRTTDTQYF.